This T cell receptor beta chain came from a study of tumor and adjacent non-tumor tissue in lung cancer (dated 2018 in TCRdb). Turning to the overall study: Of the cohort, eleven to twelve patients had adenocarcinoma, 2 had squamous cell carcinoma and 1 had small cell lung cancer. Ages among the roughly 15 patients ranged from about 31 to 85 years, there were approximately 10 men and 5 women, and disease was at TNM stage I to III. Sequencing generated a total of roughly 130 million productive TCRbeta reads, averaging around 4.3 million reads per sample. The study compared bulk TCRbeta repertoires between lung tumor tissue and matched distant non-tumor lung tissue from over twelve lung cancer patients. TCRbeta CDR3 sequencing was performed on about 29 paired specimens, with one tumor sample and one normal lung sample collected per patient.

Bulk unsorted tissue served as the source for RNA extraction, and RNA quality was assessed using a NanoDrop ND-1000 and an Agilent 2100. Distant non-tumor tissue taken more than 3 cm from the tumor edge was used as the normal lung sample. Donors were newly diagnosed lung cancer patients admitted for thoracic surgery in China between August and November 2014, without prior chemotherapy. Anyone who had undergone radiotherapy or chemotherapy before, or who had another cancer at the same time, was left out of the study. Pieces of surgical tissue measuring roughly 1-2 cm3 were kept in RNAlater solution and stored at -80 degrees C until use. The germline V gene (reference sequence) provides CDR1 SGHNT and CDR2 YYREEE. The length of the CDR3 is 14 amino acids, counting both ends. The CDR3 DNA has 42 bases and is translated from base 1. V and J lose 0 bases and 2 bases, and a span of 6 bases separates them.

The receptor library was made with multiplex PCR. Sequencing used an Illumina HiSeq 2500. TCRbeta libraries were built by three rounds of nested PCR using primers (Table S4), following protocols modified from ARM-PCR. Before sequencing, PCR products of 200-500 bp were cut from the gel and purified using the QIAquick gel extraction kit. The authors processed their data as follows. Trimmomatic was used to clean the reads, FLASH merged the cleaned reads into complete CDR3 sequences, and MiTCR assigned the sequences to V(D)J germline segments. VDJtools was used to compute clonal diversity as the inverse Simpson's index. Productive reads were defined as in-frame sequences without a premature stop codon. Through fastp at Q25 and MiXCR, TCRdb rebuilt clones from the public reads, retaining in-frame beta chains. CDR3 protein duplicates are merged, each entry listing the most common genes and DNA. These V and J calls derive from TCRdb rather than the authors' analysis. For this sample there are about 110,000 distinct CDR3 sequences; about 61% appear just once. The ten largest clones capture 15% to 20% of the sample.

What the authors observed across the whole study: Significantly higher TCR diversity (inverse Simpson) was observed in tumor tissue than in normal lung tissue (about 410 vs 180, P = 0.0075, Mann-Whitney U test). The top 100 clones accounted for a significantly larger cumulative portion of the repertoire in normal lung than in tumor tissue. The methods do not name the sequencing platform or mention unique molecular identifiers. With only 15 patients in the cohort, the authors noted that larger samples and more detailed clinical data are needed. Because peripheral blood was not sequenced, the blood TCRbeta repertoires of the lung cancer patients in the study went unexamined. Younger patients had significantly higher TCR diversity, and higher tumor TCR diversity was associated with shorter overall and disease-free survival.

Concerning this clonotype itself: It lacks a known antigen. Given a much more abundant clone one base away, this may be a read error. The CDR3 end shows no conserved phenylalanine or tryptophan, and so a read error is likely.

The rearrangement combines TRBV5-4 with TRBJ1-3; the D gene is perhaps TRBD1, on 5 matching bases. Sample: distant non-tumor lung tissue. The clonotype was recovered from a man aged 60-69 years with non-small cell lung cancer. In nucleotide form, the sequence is TGTGCCAGCAGCTTGGCAGGGACTGGAAACACCATATATTTG. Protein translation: CASSLAGTGNTIYL.